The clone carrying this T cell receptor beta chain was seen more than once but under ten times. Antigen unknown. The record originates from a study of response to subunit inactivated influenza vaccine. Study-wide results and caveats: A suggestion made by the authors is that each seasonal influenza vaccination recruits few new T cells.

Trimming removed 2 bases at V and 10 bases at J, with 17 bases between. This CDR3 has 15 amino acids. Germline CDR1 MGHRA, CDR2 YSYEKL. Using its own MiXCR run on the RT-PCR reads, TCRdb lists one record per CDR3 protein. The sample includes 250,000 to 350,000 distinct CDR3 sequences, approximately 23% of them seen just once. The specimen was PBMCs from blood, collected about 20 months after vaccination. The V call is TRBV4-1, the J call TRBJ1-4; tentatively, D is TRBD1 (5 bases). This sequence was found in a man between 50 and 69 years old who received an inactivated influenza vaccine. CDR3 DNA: TGCGCCAGCAGCCAAACCGGGACCCCGTCGTCAAAACTGTTTTTT. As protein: CASSQTGTPSSKLFF.